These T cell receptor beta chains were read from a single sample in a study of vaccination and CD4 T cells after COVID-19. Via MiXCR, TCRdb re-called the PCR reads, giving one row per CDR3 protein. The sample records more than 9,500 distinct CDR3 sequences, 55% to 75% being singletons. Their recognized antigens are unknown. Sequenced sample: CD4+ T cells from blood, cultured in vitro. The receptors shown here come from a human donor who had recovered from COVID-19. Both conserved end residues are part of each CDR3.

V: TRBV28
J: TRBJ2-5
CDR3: CASSTPGLDETQYF

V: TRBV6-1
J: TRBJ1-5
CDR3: CASSGGNQPQHF

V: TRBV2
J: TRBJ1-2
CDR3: CASSGQGVAYGYTF

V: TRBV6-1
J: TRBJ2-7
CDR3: CASSEGHRYEQYF

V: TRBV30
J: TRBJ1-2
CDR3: CAWSVGSYYGYTF

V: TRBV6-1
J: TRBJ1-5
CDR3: CASSAAGGSNQPQHF

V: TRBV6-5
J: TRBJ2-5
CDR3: CASSYKPAETQYF

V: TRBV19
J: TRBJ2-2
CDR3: CASRGRRELFF

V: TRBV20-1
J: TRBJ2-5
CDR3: CSASYSGSMETQYF

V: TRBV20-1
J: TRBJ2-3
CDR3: CSARDYGGGGSPDTQYF

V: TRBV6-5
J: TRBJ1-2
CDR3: CASSFDRTGHYGYTF

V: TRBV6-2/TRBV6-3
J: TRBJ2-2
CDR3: CASSRVPGFANTGELFF

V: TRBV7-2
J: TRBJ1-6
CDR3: CASSTQTENNSPLHF

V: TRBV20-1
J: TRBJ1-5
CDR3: CSARALAGGQPQHF

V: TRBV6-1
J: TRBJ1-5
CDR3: CAGHAGTGGNQPQHF

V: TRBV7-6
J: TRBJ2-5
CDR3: CASSFGETQYF

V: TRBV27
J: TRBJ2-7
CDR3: CASSHRDVSYEQYF

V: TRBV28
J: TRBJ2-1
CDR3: CASSLEKSSYNEQFF

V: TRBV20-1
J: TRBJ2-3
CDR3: CSARERNTDTQYF

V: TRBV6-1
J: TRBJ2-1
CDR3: CASSEGLAGANEQFF

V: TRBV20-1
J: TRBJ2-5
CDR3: CSASGRSVETQYF

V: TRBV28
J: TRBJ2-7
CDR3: CASTPARSTYEQYF

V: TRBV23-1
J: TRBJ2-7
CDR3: CASSQPDRVRHEQYF

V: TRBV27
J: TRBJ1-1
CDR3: CASSVHRGTGNTEAFF

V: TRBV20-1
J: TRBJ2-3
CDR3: CSARVTGEDTQYF

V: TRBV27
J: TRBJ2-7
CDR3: CASSLRWRQGAYEQYF

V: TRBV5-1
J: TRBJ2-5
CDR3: CASSTLTGVGETQYF

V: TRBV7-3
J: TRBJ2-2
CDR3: CASSPIRVSGANTGELFF

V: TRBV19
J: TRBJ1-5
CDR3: CASSIGRDQPQHF

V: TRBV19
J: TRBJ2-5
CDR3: CASSLDRGGETQYF

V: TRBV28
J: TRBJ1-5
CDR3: CASNSPGHQETSNQPQHF

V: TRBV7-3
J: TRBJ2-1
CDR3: CASSRDRDPSNEQFF

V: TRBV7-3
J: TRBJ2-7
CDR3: CASRPAGGSYEQYF

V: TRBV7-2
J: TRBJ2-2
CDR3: CASSFTGTDPAGELFF

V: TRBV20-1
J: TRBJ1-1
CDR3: CSATDNTRGSTEAFF

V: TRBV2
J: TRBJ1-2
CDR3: CASSVGQQKYGYTF

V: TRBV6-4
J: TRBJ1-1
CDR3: CASSEGNDNTEAFF

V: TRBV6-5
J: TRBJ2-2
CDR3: CASSYRTTMTDTGELFF

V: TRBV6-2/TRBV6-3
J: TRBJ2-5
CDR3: CASANDLYQETQYF

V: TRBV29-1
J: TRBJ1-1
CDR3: CSVGQNTEAFF

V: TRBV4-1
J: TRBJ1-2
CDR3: CASSQIGQGNGYTF

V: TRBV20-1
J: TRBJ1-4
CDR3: CSASGGSNEKLFF

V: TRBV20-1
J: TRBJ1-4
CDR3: CSAPGTFATNEKLFF

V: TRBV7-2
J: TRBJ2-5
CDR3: CASSWGQETQYF

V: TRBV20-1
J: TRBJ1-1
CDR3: CSAMDREFLTDTEAFF

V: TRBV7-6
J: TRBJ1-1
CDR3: CASSERSGENTEAFF

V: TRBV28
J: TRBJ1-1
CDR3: CASSKQGKGRLKLIF

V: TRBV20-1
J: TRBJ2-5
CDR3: CSVNLGTQKETQYF

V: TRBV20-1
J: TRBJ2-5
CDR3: CSAQRSETQYF

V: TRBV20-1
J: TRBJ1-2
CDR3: CSANRRYGYTF

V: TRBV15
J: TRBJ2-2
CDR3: CATSRVTTSGNTGELFF

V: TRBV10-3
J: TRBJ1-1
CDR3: CAISVGAGNTEAFF

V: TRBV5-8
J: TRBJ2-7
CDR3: CASSARQGPYEQYF

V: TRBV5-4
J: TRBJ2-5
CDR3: CASSLVVAGEETQYF

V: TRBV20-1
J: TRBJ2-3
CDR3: CSAIVGVASSDTQYF